This T cell receptor (beta chain) was observed in a study of cytomegalovirus exposure and HLA in healthy donors. PCR employed 60 Vbeta and 13 Jbeta primers. The data were produced by immunoSEQ multiplex PCR, yet TCRdb's version contains in-frame clones alone and is incomplete. The profile shows around 100,000 clones, 50% to 70% of them singletons. The CDR3 length is 15 residues. V was pared by 3 bases and J by 8 bases, with 15 bases between. In germline, CDR1 is SGHRS, CDR2 YFSETQ. The sequence was collected from a young man in good health and CMV-seropositive. Sequenced material: PBMCs. V is TRBV5-1 and J is TRBJ1-6; maybe TRBD1 (6 bases). The CDR3 loop is CASSSGARVDSPLHF. Here the CDR3 DNA reads TGCGCCAGCAGCTCAGGGGCAAGGGTTGATTCACCCCTCCACTTT.